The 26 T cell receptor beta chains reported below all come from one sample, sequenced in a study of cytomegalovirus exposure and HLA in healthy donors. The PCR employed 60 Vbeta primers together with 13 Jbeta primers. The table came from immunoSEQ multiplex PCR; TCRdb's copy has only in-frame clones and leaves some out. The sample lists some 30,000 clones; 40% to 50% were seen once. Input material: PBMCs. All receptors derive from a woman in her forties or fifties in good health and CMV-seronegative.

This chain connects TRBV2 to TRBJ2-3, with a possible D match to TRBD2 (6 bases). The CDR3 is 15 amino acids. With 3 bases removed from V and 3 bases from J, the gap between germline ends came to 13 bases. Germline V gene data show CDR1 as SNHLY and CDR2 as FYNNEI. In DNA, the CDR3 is TGTGCCAGCAGTGAGGCGGGGTCGTGGACAGATACGCAGTATTTT. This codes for CASSEAGSWTDTQYF.

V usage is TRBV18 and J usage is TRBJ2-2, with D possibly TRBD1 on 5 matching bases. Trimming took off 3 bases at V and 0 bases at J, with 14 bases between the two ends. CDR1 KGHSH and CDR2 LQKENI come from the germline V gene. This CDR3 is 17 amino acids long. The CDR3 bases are TGTGCCAGCTCACCTAGGGGCGGCTCCGCGAACACCGGGGAGCTGTTTTTT. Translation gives CASSPRGGSANTGELFF.

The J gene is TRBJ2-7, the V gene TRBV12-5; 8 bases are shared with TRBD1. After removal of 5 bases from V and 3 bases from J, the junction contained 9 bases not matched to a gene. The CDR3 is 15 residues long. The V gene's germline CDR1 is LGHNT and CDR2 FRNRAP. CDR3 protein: CASGPLDRVRYEQYF. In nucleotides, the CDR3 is TGTGCTAGTGGTCCCCTGGACAGGGTGCGCTACGAGCAGTACTTC.

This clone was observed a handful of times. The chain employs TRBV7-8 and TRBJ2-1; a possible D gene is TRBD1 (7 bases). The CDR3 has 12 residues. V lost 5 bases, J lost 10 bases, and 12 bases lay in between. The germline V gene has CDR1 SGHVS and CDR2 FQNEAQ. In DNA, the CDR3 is TGTGCCAGCAGCCCAGGGGGGACCGAGCAGTTCTTC. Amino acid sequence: CASSPGGTEQFF.

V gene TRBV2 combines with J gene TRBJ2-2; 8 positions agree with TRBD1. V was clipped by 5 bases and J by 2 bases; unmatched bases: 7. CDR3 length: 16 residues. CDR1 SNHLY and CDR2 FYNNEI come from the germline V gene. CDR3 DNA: TGTGCCAGCAGTACCCGGACAGGGTTAAACACCGGGGAGCTGTTTTTT. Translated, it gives CASSTRTGLNTGELFF.

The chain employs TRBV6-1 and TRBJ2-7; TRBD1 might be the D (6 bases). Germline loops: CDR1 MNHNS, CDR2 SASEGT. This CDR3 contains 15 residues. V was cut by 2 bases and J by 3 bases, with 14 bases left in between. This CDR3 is CASSEMGAFRYEQYF. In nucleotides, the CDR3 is TGTGCCAGCAGTGAAATGGGGGCCTTCCGCTACGAGCAGTACTTC.

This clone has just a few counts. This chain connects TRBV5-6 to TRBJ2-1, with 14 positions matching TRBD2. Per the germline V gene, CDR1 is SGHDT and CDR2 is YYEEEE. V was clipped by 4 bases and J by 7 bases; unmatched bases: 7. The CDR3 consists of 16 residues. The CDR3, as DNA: TGTGCCAGCAGCCCCGAGGGACTAGCGGGAGTTAATGAGCAGTTCTTC. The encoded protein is CASSPEGLAGVNEQFF.

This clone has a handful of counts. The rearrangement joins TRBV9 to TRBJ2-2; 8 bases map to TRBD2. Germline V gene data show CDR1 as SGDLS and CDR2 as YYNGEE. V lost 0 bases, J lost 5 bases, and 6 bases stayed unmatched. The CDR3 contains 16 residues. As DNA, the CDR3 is TGTGCCAGCAGCGTAGTCAGCGGGAGAAAAACCGGGGAGCTGTTTTTT. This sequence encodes CASSVVSGRKTGELFF.

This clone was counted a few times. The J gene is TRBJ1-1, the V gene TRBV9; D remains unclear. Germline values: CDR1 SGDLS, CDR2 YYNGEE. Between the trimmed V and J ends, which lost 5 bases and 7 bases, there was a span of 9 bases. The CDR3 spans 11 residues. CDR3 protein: CASSERVEAFF. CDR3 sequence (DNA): TGTGCCAGCAGTGAACGGGTTGAAGCTTTCTTT.

The CDR3 here is CASSDAGASSYNEQFF. In DNA form, the CDR3 reads TGCGCCAGCAGTGATGCAGGGGCGAGCTCCTACAATGAGCAGTTCTTC. The chain has TRBV10-2 and TRBJ2-1, with D possibly TRBD1 on 6 matching bases. The CDR3 spans 16 residues. The V and J ends lost 3 bases and 0 bases respectively, with 12 bases between them. Germline V gene data show CDR1 as WSHSY and CDR2 as SAAADI.

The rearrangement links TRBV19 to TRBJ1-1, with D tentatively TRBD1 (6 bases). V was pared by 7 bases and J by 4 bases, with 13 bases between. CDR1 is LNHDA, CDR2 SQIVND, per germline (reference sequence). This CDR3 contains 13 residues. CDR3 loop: CASIKRGGTEAFF. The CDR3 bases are TGTGCCAGTATCAAGAGAGGGGGCACTGAAGCTTTCTTT.

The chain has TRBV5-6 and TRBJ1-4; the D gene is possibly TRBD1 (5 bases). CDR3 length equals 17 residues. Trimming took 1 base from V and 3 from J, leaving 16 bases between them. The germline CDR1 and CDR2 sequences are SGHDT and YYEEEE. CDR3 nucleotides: TGTGCCAGCAGCTTGTTTCGTCGGAGGGGTCCTAATGAAAAACTGTTTTTT. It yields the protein CASSLFRRRGPNEKLFF.

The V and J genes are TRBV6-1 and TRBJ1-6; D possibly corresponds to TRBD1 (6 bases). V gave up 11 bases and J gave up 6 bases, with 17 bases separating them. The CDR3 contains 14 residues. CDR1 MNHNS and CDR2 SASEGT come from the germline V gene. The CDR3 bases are TGTGCCGGAAGTTCACAGGGAGTTAATTCACCCCTCCACTTT. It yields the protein CAGSSQGVNSPLHF.

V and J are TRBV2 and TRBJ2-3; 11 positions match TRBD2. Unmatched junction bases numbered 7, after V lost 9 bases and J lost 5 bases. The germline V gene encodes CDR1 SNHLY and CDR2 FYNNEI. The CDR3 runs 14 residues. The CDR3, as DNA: TGTGCCAGGGGCCTAGCGGGAGGAAAAGATACGCAGTATTTT. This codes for CARGLAGGKDTQYF.

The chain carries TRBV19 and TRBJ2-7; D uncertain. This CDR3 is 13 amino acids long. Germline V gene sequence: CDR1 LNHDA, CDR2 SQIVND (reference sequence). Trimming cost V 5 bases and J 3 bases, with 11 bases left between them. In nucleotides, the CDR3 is TGTGCCAGTAGTTTCCAGAAGAACTACGAGCAGTACTTC. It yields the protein CASSFQKNYEQYF.

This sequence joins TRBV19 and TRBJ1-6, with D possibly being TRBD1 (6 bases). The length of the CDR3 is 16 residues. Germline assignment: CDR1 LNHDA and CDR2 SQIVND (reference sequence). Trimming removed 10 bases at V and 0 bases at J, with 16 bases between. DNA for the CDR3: TGTGCCACCTTGGACAGTCCTAGCTCCTATAATTCACCCCTCCACTTT. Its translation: CATLDSPSSYNSPLHF.

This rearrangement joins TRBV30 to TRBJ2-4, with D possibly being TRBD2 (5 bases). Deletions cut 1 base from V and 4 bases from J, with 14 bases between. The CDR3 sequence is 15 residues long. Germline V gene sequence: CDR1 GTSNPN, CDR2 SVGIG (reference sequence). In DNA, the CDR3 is TGTGCCTGGAGTGCCACGGGGTGGGCGAAAAACATTCAGTACTTC. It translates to CAWSATGWAKNIQYF.

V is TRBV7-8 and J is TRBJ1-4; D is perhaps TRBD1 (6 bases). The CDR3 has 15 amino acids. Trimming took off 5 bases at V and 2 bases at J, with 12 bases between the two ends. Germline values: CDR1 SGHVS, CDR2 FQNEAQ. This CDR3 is CASSEYRVTNEKLFF. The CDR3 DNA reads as TGTGCCAGCAGCGAGTACAGGGTTACTAATGAAAAACTGTTTTTT. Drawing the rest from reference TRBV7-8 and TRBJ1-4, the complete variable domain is GAGVSQSPRYKVAKRGQDVALRCDPISGHVSLFWYQQALGQGPEFLTYFQNEAQLDKSGLPSDRFFAERPEGSVSTLKIQRTQQEDSAVYLCASSEYRVTNEKLFFGSGTQLSVL.

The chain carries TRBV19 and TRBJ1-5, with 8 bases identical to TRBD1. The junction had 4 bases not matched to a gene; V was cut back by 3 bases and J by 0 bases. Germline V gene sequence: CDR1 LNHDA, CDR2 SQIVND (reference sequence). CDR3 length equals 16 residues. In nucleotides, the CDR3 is TGTGCCAGTAGTATGGGGGGACAGGTTAGCAATCAGCCCCAGCATTTT. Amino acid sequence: CASSMGGQVSNQPQHF. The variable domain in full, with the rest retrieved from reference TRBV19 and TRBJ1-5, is DGGITQSPKYLFRKEGQNVTLSCEQNLNHDAMYWYRQDPGQGLRLIYYSQIVNDFQKGDIAEGYSVSREKKESFPLTVTSAQKNPTAFYLCASSMGGQVSNQPQHFGDGTRLSIL.

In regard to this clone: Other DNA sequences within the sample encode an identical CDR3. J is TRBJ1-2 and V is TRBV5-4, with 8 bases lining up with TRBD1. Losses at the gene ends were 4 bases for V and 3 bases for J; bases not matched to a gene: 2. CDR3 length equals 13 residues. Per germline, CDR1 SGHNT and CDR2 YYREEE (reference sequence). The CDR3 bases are TGTGCCAGCAGCGGACAGGGCTACTATGGCTACACCTTC. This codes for CASSGQGYYGYTF.

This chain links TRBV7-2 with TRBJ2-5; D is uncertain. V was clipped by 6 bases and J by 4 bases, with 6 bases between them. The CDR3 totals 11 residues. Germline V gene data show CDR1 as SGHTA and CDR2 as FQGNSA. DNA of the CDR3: TGTGCCAGCAGTCTTCTAGAGACCCAGTACTTC. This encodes CASSLLETQYF.

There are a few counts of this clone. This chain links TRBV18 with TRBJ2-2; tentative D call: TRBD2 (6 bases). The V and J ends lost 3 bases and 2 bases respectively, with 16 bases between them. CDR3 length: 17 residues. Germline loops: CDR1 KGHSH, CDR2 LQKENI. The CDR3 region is CASSPSTSSLNTGELFF. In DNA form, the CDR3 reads TGTGCCAGCTCACCGTCCACTAGCTCCTTAAACACCGGGGAGCTGTTTTTT.

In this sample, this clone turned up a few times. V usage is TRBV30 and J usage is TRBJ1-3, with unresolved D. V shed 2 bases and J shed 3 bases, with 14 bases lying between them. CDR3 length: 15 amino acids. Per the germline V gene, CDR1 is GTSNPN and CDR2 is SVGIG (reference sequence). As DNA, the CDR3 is TGTGCCTGGAGTAAGGACTGGGTTCTTGGAAACACCATATATTTT. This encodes CAWSKDWVLGNTIYF. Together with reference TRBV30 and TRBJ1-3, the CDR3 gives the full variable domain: SQTIHQWPATLVQPVGSPLSLECTVEGTSNPNLYWYRQAAGRGLQLLFYSVGIGQISSEVPQNLSASRPQDRQFILSSKKLLLSDSGFYLCAWSKDWVLGNTIYFGEGSWLTVV.

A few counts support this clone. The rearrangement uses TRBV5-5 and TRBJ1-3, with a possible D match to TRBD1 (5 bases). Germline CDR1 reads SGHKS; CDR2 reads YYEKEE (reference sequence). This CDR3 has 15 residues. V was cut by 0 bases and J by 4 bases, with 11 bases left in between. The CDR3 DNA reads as TGTGCCAGCAGCTTGGCACCAGGGAAGGGAAACACCATATATTTT. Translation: CASSLAPGKGNTIYF.

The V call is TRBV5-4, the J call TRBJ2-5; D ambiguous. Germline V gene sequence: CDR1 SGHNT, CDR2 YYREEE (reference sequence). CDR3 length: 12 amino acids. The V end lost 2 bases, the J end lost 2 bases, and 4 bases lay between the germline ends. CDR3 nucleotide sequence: TGTGCCAGCAGCTTACAGCAAGAGACCCAGTACTTC. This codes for CASSLQQETQYF.

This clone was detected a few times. As DNA, the CDR3 is TGTGCCAGTATCCCCTCCGGACTAGCGGGAGGGCGCCGGGGGACAGATACGCAGTATTTT. This gives the protein CASIPSGLAGGRRGTDTQYF. This chain joins TRBV19 and TRBJ2-3, with TRBD2 identical over 15 bases. The CDR3 is made up of 20 amino acids. Germline V gene lookup returns CDR1 LNHDA and CDR2 SQIVND (reference sequence). Trimming at V came to 7 bases and at J to 3 bases, leaving 17 bases not matched to a gene.